These 15 T cell receptor beta chains were all obtained from the same sample, sequenced in a study of T cell repertoires in cytomegalovirus infection. TCRdb used MiXCR to reprocess the reads, holding one entry per CDR3 protein. The sample has more than 400,000 distinct CDR3 sequences, around 27% seen once; the top ten hold about 13%. The material sequenced was PBMCs. The source is a human donor in good health (CMV status not recorded). Some clones in this sample may be carry-over from other donors' samples.

The J gene is TRBJ2-3, the V gene TRBV20-1; the D gene is possibly TRBD2 (6 bases). This CDR3 is 18 amino acids long. Germline CDR1 and CDR2: DFQATT and SNEGSKA (reference sequence). V gave up 2 bases and J gave up 2 bases, with 23 bases separating them. CDR3 bases: TGCAGTGCTAGACCGATTCTTGCGGGAATCCCCCACACAGATACGCAGTATTTT. This sequence encodes CSARPILAGIPHTDTQYF.

The sample holds a few counts of this clonotype. The V and J genes are TRBV14 and TRBJ1-1, with D possibly TRBD1 on 5 matching bases. This CDR3 is 14 amino acids long. Trimming removed 3 bases at V and 1 base at J, with 9 bases between. The germline V gene encodes CDR1 SGHDN and CDR2 FVKESK. The CDR3: CASSQTGQNTEAFF. CDR3 nucleotide sequence: TGTGCCAGCAGCCAGACCGGACAGAACACTGAAGCTTTCTTT.

Only a few counts were recorded for this clonotype. The chain couples TRBV12-3 or TRBV12-4 to TRBJ1-5, with no clear D. Trimming shortened V by 3 bases and J by 5 bases, and 8 bases separated the two germline ends. The CDR3 contains 13 residues. CDR3 bases: TGTGCCAGCAGTTTTGGCGGATATCAGCCCCAGCATTTT. It encodes CASSFGGYQPQHF.

The chain recombines TRBV12-3 or TRBV12-4 with TRBJ2-6; 10 nucleotides align to TRBD1. The CDR3 runs 20 residues. Trimming cost V 8 bases and J 3 bases; bases outside gene matches: 19. CDR3 loop: CASSTLGRDRGLGGANVLTF. CDR3 DNA: TGTGCCAGCTCAACTCTTGGGCGGGACAGGGGTTTGGGTGGGGCCAACGTCCTGACTTTC.

This rearrangement joins TRBV7-9 to TRBJ1-1; D call uncertain. Germline V gives CDR1 SEHNR, CDR2 FQNEAQ (reference sequence). V lost 5 bases and J 9 bases, leaving 19 bases between the germline ends. The CDR3 spans 14 residues. CDR3 in amino acids: CASSIDGEFTKAFF. Written as DNA, the CDR3 is TGTGCCAGCAGCATCGACGGGGAATTCACCAAAGCTTTCTTT.

This clonotype has a handful of counts. The genes are TRBV28 and TRBJ2-7, with D unclear. Per the germline V gene, CDR1 is MDHEN and CDR2 is SYDVKM. This CDR3 comprises 14 residues. V was clipped by 4 bases and J by 0 bases, with 10 bases between them. The CDR3 reads CASSSPRTSYEQYF. The CDR3 coding sequence is TGTGCCAGCAGTTCCCCCAGAACCTCCTACGAGCAGTACTTC.

This clonotype was picked up many times. The genes are TRBV7-2 and TRBJ1-1; 7 positions match TRBD1. Germline loops: CDR1 SGHTA, CDR2 FQGNSA. V lost 0 bases and J lost 11; bases outside the gene matches: 6. This CDR3 spans 13 amino acids. The CDR3 DNA follows: TGTGCCAGCAGCTTAGCAGAGGGGGCCGTGGCTTTCTTT. It translates to CASSLAEGAVAFF.

CDR3 loop: CASSLKRDYNEQFF. In DNA, the CDR3 is TGCGCCAGCAGCCTTAAGCGGGACTACAATGAGCAGTTCTTC. The rearrangement uses TRBV4-1 and TRBJ2-1; 7 bases fit TRBD2. The CDR3 extends over 14 amino acids. Losses at the gene ends were 4 bases for V and 3 bases for J; bases not matched to a gene: 3. Germline CDR1 is MGHRA and CDR2 is YSYEKL.

This clonotype was counted at least ten times. This chain links TRBV7-2 with TRBJ1-4, with 10 bases identical to TRBD1. The V segment lost 5 bases and the J segment 7 bases; nucleotides outside the gene matches: 10. Germline V gene sequence: CDR1 SGHTA, CDR2 FQGNSA. CDR3 length: 16 amino acids. The CDR3 sequence: CASSRQKTGGFEKLFF. As DNA, the CDR3 is TGTGCCAGCAGCCGACAAAAGACAGGGGGCTTTGAAAAACTGTTTTTT.

This clonotype was found a few times. One end of the junction does not line up with germline, which may come from a read error. J is TRBJ2-7 and V is TRBV7-9; 7 nucleotides line up with TRBD2. The CDR3 totals 15 residues. Germline values: CDR1 SEHNR, CDR2 FQNEAQ (reference sequence). Here the CDR3 reads CASSLELAISNEQYF. CDR3 bases: TGTGCCAGCAGCTTAGAACTAGCGATCTCCAACGAGCAGTACTTC.

The rearrangement uses TRBV20-1 and TRBJ2-7; a possible D gene is TRBD1 (6 bases). The V gene lost 6 bases and the J gene lost 2 bases, with 11 bases spanning the gap. In germline, CDR1 is DFQATT, CDR2 SNEGSKA (reference sequence). The CDR3 is 12 residues long. DNA of the CDR3: TGCAGTGCGGACGACAGGACCTACGAGCAGTACTTC. It specifies CSADDRTYEQYF.

This clonotype was seen only a few times. The genes are TRBV7-9 and TRBJ1-2; D might be TRBD1 (5 bases). Between the trimmed V and J ends, which lost 1 base and 6 bases, there was a span of 12 bases. Germline V CDR1 and CDR2: SEHNR, FQNEAQ (reference sequence). This CDR3 has 14 residues. The CDR3 region is CASSLERGSDGYTF. The CDR3 nucleotides read TGTGCCAGCAGCTTAGAACGGGGGAGCGATGGCTACACCTTC.

Worth noting for this clonotype: A read error may account for a junction end that differs from germline. This rearrangement joins TRBV20-1 to TRBJ1-6, with D unclear. CDR1 and CDR2 from the germline V gene are DFQATT and SNEGSKA (reference sequence). The length of the CDR3 is 12 residues. CDR3 sequence (DNA): TGCAGTGCTAGAGGGTTAGAAGGCCCGACCGACTTT. It specifies CSARGLEGPTDF.

This clonotype has just one count. V is TRBV15 and J is TRBJ2-5; no clear D. The CDR3 covers 14 residues. Germline CDR1 reads LNHNV; CDR2 reads YYDKDF (reference sequence). V was clipped by 0 bases and J by 3 bases, with 8 bases between them. The CDR3 sequence: CATSRDTAEETQYF. CDR3 sequence (DNA): TGTGCCACCAGCAGAGATACGGCCGAAGAGACCCAGTACTTC. Variable domain in full (rest from reference TRBV15 and TRBJ2-5): DAMVIQNPRYQVTQFGKPVTLSCSQTLNHNVMYWYQQKSSQAPKLLFHYYDKDFNNEADTPDNFQSRRPNTSFCFLDIRSPGLGDTAMYLCATSRDTAEETQYFGPGTRLLVL.

This clonotype was picked up a small number of times. The rearrangement links TRBV19 to TRBJ2-1, with TRBD1 matching 10 bases. The germline V gene has CDR1 LNHDA and CDR2 SQIVND (reference sequence). The ends lost 1 base at V and 6 bases at J; junction bases unmatched: 6. The CDR3 totals 16 residues. In nucleotides, the CDR3 is TGTGCCAGTAGTATAGGGCTTTGGACAGGGGGCAATGAGCAGTTCTTC. The encoded protein is CASSIGLWTGGNEQFF.